This TCR beta chain was retrieved from a study of shared clonotypes between healthy human individuals. Study in general: Per donor, CD8 memory used one plate, CD8 naive used two, CD4 memory used three and CD4 naive used three.

Naivety among CD8 cells was defined by CD45RO negativity and positive CCR7 selection, thereby excluding terminally differentiated effector memory CD45RA+ cells. Healthy HIV-negative adults without recent acute infections or vaccinations served as donors. Germline-derived CDR1 and CDR2 are SGHTA and FQGNSA. J lost 3 bases, V lost 5 bases, and 11 bases had no gene match. There are 17 residues in the CDR3. An assay was performed, and its level was deep. Under the authors' procedure: In the immunoSEQ data, sequences were junction-only and lacked quality scores, so filtering differed. The table came from immunoSEQ multiplex PCR; TCRdb's copy has only in-frame clones and leaves some out. That table gives V, J and clone size, and the DNA gave D and trimming. The profile shows about 580,000 clones, roughly 98% of them singletons.

The TCR was taken from a man aged 30-40 years in good health. The sample comprised naive CD8+ T cells sorted from blood. The chain is built from TRBV7-2 and TRBJ2-2, with 8 positions matching TRBD2. CDR3 region: CASSHPGAGVDTGELFF. DNA of the CDR3: TGTGCCAGCAGCCATCCAGGAGCGGGAGTTGACACCGGGGAGCTGTTTTTT.